A single sample gave rise to the 25 T cell receptor beta chains below, sequenced in a study of blood T cell repertoires in COVID-19. Libraries were prepared by immunoSEQ multiplex PCR; TCRdb keeps only in-frame clonotypes and omits some of them. Of 200,000 to 250,000 clones detected, more than 70% appear once; the ten largest clones hold 9% to 15%. Sequencing used peripheral blood. The source of these receptors is an older man with acute or convalescent COVID-19.

The chain combines TRBV28 with TRBJ1-2; the D gene is possibly TRBD1 (6 bases). The CDR3 spans 16 residues. Germline lookup yields CDR1 MDHEN and CDR2 SYDVKM. V dropped 6 bases and J dropped 2 bases, with 19 bases sitting between them. Here the CDR3 reads CASRYSGALGNYGYTF. CDR3 DNA sequence: TGTGCCAGCAGATACTCAGGGGCCCTGGGGAACTATGGCTACACCTTC.

This clone was detected only once. The junction differs from germline at one of its ends, possibly a read error. This rearrangement joins TRBV7-7 to TRBJ1-1, with 8 bases that match TRBD1. The germline CDR1 and CDR2 sequences are SSHAT and FNYEAQ (reference sequence). This CDR3 is built from 13 residues. The DNA of the CDR3 is TGTGCTAGCAGCCGCGGGACAGGCACTGAAGCTTTCTTT. It is translated as CASSRGTGTEAFF.

The chain couples TRBV5-1 to TRBJ1-2; TRBD1 matches at 9 bases. The germline V gene encodes CDR1 SGHRS and CDR2 YFSETQ. The V segment lost 4 bases and the J segment 4 bases; nucleotides outside the gene matches: 8. CDR3 length: 15 amino acids. This chain's CDR3 is CASSAGQGRGYGYTF. The DNA for the CDR3 is TGCGCCAGCAGCGCGGGACAGGGAAGGGGCTATGGCTACACCTTC.

The chain combines TRBV19 with TRBJ2-1; 8 bases are a match to TRBD2. V shed 5 bases, J shed 6 bases, and the junction held 12 bases outside the gene matches. CDR1 and CDR2 (germline): LNHDA, SQIVND (reference sequence). The CDR3 is made up of 16 amino acids. CDR3: CASSPNPGLGGNEQFF. The CDR3 DNA sequence: TGTGCCAGTAGTCCTAACCCGGGACTAGGTGGCAATGAGCAGTTCTTC.

The chain links TRBV7-9 to TRBJ1-1; 8 nucleotides match TRBD1. The CDR3 contains 13 residues. Germline trimming cut 6 bases from V and 8 bases from J; bases unmatched to any gene: 8. Germline loops: CDR1 SEHNR, CDR2 FQNEAQ (reference sequence). The CDR3 DNA reads as TGTGCCAGCAGACCTGGCCGGGACAGGGAAGCTTTCTTT. It specifies CASRPGRDREAFF.

The chain recombines TRBV12-3 or TRBV12-4 with TRBJ1-2; 7 nucleotides align to TRBD1. This CDR3 region has 13 residues. V trimming: 2 bases; J trimming: 14 bases; junction bases outside the gene matches: 11. CDR3 sequence (DNA): TGTGCCAGCAGTTTAAGGGGGCGGTCCGCAGGTACCTTC. It codes for CASSLRGRSAGTF.

The chain joins TRBV2 to TRBJ1-5; tentative D call: TRBD1 (6 bases). V was clipped by 1 base and J by 2 bases, with 9 bases between them. The germline V gene has CDR1 SNHLY and CDR2 FYNNEI. The CDR3 is 15 amino acids. In DNA, the CDR3 is TGTGCCAGCAGTGAAGGCAGGGGCGGCAATCAGCCCCAGCATTTT. Its protein product is CASSEGRGGNQPQHF.

This sequence joins TRBV29-1 and TRBJ2-4; TRBD2 matches at 8 bases. The V segment lost 8 bases and the J segment 8 bases; nucleotides outside the gene matches: 8. The V gene's germline CDR1 is SQVTM and CDR2 ANQGSEA. There are 12 residues in the CDR3. The CDR3, as DNA: TGCAGCCACCGAACGGGAGGGGACATTCAGTACTTC. Translating gives CSHRTGGDIQYF.

This clone was detected only once. V is TRBV2 and J is TRBJ1-6; 10 positions match TRBD1. Germline V lookup: CDR1 SNHLY, CDR2 FYNNEI. Trimming at V came to 9 bases and at J to 6 bases, leaving 2 bases not matched to a gene. The length of the CDR3 is 13 residues. CDR3 residues: CARGTGVNSPLHF. The CDR3 DNA follows: TGTGCCAGGGGGACAGGGGTTAATTCACCCCTCCACTTT.

The V and J genes are TRBV6-5 and TRBJ1-4; 10 nucleotides match TRBD1. With 6 bases clipped from V and 4 bases from J, the junction kept 2 bases outside the gene matches. The CDR3 runs to 14 residues. The germline V gene has CDR1 MNHEY and CDR2 SVGAGI. CDR3 sequence: CASSRTGGNEKLFF. CDR3 coding DNA: TGTGCCAGCAGCAGGACAGGGGGTAATGAAAAACTGTTTTTT.

The gene calls are TRBV5-1 and TRBJ1-1, with no clear D. Between the trimmed V and J ends, which lost 4 bases and 4 bases, there was a span of 17 bases. Germline CDR1 reads SGHRS; CDR2 reads YFSETQ. CDR3 length: 15 residues. CDR3 nucleotides: TGCGCCAGCAGCCCCAGTCTCCCCGTGGTCACTGAAGCTTTCTTT. It is translated as CASSPSLPVVTEAFF.

The rearrangement joins TRBV7-8 to TRBJ1-4; D unresolved. V gave up 5 bases and J gave up 3 bases, with 22 bases separating them. Germline V CDR1 and CDR2: SGHVS, FQNEAQ. CDR3 length: 18 amino acids. The CDR3 region is CASSETWAAPGSNEKLFF. DNA for the CDR3: TGTGCCAGCAGCGAGACATGGGCAGCCCCTGGGTCTAATGAAAAACTGTTTTTT.

V is TRBV5-1 and J is TRBJ2-1; TRBD1 matches at 8 bases. The trim removed 2 bases at V and 5 bases at J, leaving 9 bases unmatched. CDR3 length: 16 residues. Germline CDR1 reads SGHRS; CDR2 reads YFSETQ. The CDR3 loop is CASSFGTGVTDNEQFF. CDR3 nucleotides: TGCGCCAGCAGCTTCGGGACAGGAGTTACGGACAATGAGCAGTTCTTC. Complete variable domain (other parts from reference TRBV5-1 and TRBJ2-1): KAGVTQTPRYLIKTRGQQVTLSCSPISGHRSVSWYQQTPGQGLQFLFEYFSETQRNKGNFPGRFSGRQFSNSRSEMNVSTLELGDSALYLCASSFGTGVTDNEQFFGPGTRLTVL.

This sequence joins TRBV28 and TRBJ2-7, with 7 nucleotides matching TRBD1. CDR1 and CDR2 from the germline V gene are MDHEN and SYDVKM. CDR3 length equals 12 residues. V was pared by 3 bases and J by 9 bases, with 5 bases of the junction left unmatched. CDR3 loop: CASSLNRGWQYF. In DNA, the CDR3 is TGTGCCAGCAGTTTGAACAGGGGCTGGCAGTACTTC.

Here the CDR3 DNA reads TGTGCCAGTAGCTATAGCCCCCCACAGCCCCAGCATTTT. It encodes CASSYSPPQPQHF. The chain combines TRBV19 with TRBJ1-5; D call uncertain. Germline V lookup: CDR1 LNHDA, CDR2 SQIVND (reference sequence). V lost 6 bases and J lost 7, with 13 bases in between. The CDR3 contains 13 residues.

This chain uses TRBV9 with TRBJ1-6; 8 bases align to TRBD1. The CDR3 loop spans 16 amino acids. J was trimmed by 9 bases and V by 4 bases; bases with no gene match: 12. CDR1 is SGDLS and CDR2 is YYNGEE in the germline V gene. The CDR3 sequence: CASSSRTGSTSSPLHF. CDR3 nucleotide sequence: TGTGCCAGCAGCTCACGGACAGGGTCGACCTCTTCACCCCTCCACTTT.

The rearrangement uses TRBV5-1 and TRBJ2-7; TRBD1 matches at 7 bases. This CDR3 region has 12 residues. Germline V lookup: CDR1 SGHRS, CDR2 YFSETQ. V trimming: 3 bases; J trimming: 12 bases; junction bases outside the gene matches: 9. The CDR3 loop reads CASSSDRARLYF. The CDR3 DNA reads TGCGCCAGCAGCTCCGACAGGGCCCGTCTGTACTTC. Complete variable domain (other parts from reference TRBV5-1 and TRBJ2-7): KAGVTQTPRYLIKTRGQQVTLSCSPISGHRSVSWYQQTPGQGLQFLFEYFSETQRNKGNFPGRFSGRQFSNSRSEMNVSTLELGDSALYLCASSSDRARLYFGPGTRLTVT.

This chain connects TRBV6-1 to TRBJ2-7; D is unclear. CDR3 length equals 13 residues. CDR1 is MNHNS and CDR2 is SASEGT in the germline V gene. V lost 2 bases to trimming and J lost 7 bases, with 12 bases between them. Here the CDR3 reads CASSELRFGEQYF. In DNA, the CDR3 is TGTGCCAGCAGTGAACTGCGATTCGGGGAGCAGTACTTC.

This chain uses TRBV12-3 or TRBV12-4 with TRBJ2-7, with TRBD2 as a possible D gene (5 bases). V lost 5 bases to trimming and J lost 7 bases, with 12 bases between them. CDR3 length: 12 amino acids. The DNA of the CDR3 is TGTGCCAGCAGTCTCCGGACTGGAGAGCAGTACTTC. Its protein is CASSLRTGEQYF.

The chain links TRBV10-2 to TRBJ1-5, with D unresolved. V dropped 2 bases and J dropped 0 bases, with 11 bases sitting between them. Germline V CDR1 and CDR2: WSHSY, SAAADI. The CDR3 consists of 16 residues. The CDR3 loop is CASSEGAAVSNQPQHF. The CDR3 region has the DNA TGCGCCAGCAGTGAGGGAGCGGCCGTTAGCAATCAGCCCCAGCATTTT.

The chain recombines TRBV18 with TRBJ1-5; 9 nucleotides agree with TRBD1. J gave up 6 bases and V 2 bases, and 8 bases lay outside the gene matches. CDR1 and CDR2 (germline): KGHSH, LQKENI. This CDR3 region has 16 residues. CDR3 bases: TGTGCCAGCTCACCAATGAGTACAGGGGGCAGTCAGCCCCAGCATTTT. Translated: CASSPMSTGGSQPQHF.

The rearrangement uses TRBV28 and TRBJ2-1; D is perhaps TRBD1 (6 bases). V gave up 6 bases and J gave up 0 bases, with 18 bases separating them. The CDR3 spans 17 residues. The germline gives CDR1 MDHEN, CDR2 SYDVKM. CDR3 in DNA: TGTGCCAGCAGCCGGGCAGGGGCCCTCAGCTCCTACAATGAGCAGTTCTTC. Translated: CASSRAGALSSYNEQFF.

The CDR3: CASSLDRDSPLHF. The CDR3 DNA is TGTGCCAGCAGTTTAGACAGGGACTCACCCCTCCACTTT. V is TRBV28 and J is TRBJ1-6; 7 bases fit TRBD1. Germline CDR1 reads MDHEN; CDR2 reads SYDVKM. After removal of 2 bases from V and 10 bases from J, the junction contained 2 bases not matched to a gene. The CDR3 has 13 amino acids.

This chain connects TRBV5-5 to TRBJ1-1; 9 bases align to TRBD1. This CDR3 region has 15 residues. V was clipped by 4 bases and J by 2 bases; unmatched bases: 6. The germline CDR1 and CDR2 sequences are SGHKS and YYEKEE (reference sequence). The CDR3 protein is CASSRPGQGNTEAFF. For the CDR3, the DNA is TGTGCCAGCAGCCGACCGGGACAGGGAAACACTGAAGCTTTCTTT.

The chain couples TRBV18 to TRBJ1-6; TRBD1 matches at 7 bases. V lost 6 bases and J lost 5; bases outside the gene matches: 7. CDR1 and CDR2 (germline): KGHSH, LQKENI. The CDR3 is 15 residues long. The CDR3 DNA follows: TGTGCCAGCTCCCTAGGGACAGCTAATAATTCACCCCTCCACTTT. It specifies CASSLGTANNSPLHF. The full variable domain, with the rest looked up from reference TRBV18 and TRBJ1-6, is NAGVMQNPRHLVRRRGQEARLRCSPMKGHSHVYWYRQLPEEGLKFMVYLQKENIIDESGMPKERFSAEFPKEGPSILRIQQVVRGDSAAYFCASSLGTANNSPLHFGNGTRLTVT.